Presented here are 9 T cell receptor beta chains from one specimen sequenced in a study of persistence of HIV-infected CD4 T cells. Cells were stimulated nonspecifically with anti-CD3/anti-CD28 magnetic beads. Sorting of responding CD4+ T cells relied on upregulated CD40 ligand together with CD69. Their antigens are not known. Sequencing used immunoSEQ version 4 in survey mode. Assay: immunoSEQ multiplex PCR; the TCRdb copy retains only in-frame clones and omits some. The sample has roughly 35,000 clones, 87% seen once. The material sequenced was CD4+ T cells sorted from PBMCs after 18-hour stimulation, taken from a patient who received antiretroviral therapy. Receptor source: an adult man with HIV who was CMV-seropositive.

The chain joins TRBV7-6 to TRBJ1-1; D possibly corresponds to TRBD1 (5 bases). The ends were cut back, 6 bases at V and 4 bases at J, with 18 bases in the middle. Germline CDR1 and CDR2: SGHVS and FNYEAQ. CDR3 length: 15 amino acids. The CDR3 DNA is TGTGCCAGCAGACTCTCCCCAGGAGGGGCCACTGAAGCTTTCTTT. Its protein product is CASRLSPGGATEAFF.

V and J are TRBV6-5 and TRBJ1-2; D is possibly TRBD1 (5 bases). Trimming took 7 bases from V and 4 from J, leaving 7 bases between them. The CDR3 is 11 residues long. From germline, CDR1 is MNHEY and CDR2 SVGAGI. The CDR3 sequence: CASTGLYGYTF. In nucleotides, the CDR3 is TGTGCCAGCACAGGGCTCTATGGCTACACCTTC.

The chain couples TRBV14 to TRBJ1-3; D unresolved. The CDR3 runs 15 residues. Trimming removed 4 bases at V and 0 bases at J, with 10 bases between. Looked up from germline, CDR1 is SGHDN and CDR2 is FVKESK. The CDR3 nucleotides are TGTGCCAGCAGCCTCCCAGGACCCTCTGGAAACACCATATATTTT. It encodes CASSLPGPSGNTIYF. Drawing the rest from reference TRBV14 and TRBJ1-3, the complete variable domain is EAGVTQFPSHSVIEKGQTVTLRCDPISGHDNLYWYRRVMGKEIKFLLHFVKESKQDESGMPNNRFLAERTGGTYSTLKVQPAELEDSGVYFCASSLPGPSGNTIYFGEGSWLTVV.

V gene TRBV6-6 combines with J gene TRBJ2-4, with TRBD1 matching over 7 bases. CDR3 length equals 15 residues. After removal of 6 bases from V and 3 bases from J, the junction contained 8 bases not matched to a gene. Germline values: CDR1 MNHNY, CDR2 SVGAGI (reference sequence). The chain's CDR3 is CASRFTGQYKNIQYF. The CDR3 nucleotides are TGTGCCAGCAGATTTACGGGACAGTACAAAAACATTCAGTACTTC.

The chain joins TRBV30 to TRBJ1-6; D perhaps matches TRBD1 (6 bases). Germline V CDR1 and CDR2: GTSNPN, SVGIG (reference sequence). The V gene lost 5 bases and the J gene lost 6 bases, with 11 bases spanning the gap. The CDR3 runs 13 residues. Here the CDR3 reads CAWAGTPNSPLHF. The CDR3 DNA follows: TGTGCCTGGGCCGGGACACCTAATTCACCCCTCCACTTT.

This chain joins TRBV6-5 and TRBJ2-7; TRBD1 aligns across 11 bases. The V gene end was trimmed by 2 bases and the J gene end by 3 bases; junction bases not matched to a gene: 3. Germline CDR1 MNHEY, CDR2 SVGAGI. The CDR3 runs 15 residues. For the CDR3, the DNA is TGTGCCAGCAGTTACGGGACAGGGGGACTCTACGAGCAGTACTTC. It yields the protein CASSYGTGGLYEQYF.

V and J are TRBV7-2 and TRBJ2-2; D is perhaps TRBD1 or TRBD2 (5 bases each). The V gene lost 3 bases and the J gene lost 7 bases, with 18 bases spanning the gap. Per germline, CDR1 SGHTA and CDR2 FQGNSA. The CDR3 spans 16 residues. For the CDR3, the DNA is TGTGCCAGCAGCTTGTGGACAAGCGAGAGGGGCGGGGAGCTGTTTTTT. Residues: CASSLWTSERGGELFF.

The chain uses TRBV7-8 and TRBJ1-2; possibly TRBD1 for D (5 bases). V dropped 0 bases and J dropped 4 bases, with 12 bases sitting between them. Per germline, CDR1 SGHVS and CDR2 FQNEAQ. The length of the CDR3 is 15 residues. The CDR3 sequence is CASSLAGAILYGYTF. The DNA for the CDR3 is TGTGCCAGCAGCTTAGCAGGGGCGATACTCTATGGCTACACCTTC.

The J gene is TRBJ1-5, the V gene TRBV7-3; TRBD1 is a possible D gene (5 bases). The length of the CDR3 is 13 residues. Germline CDR1 and CDR2: SGHTA and FQGTGA. V lost 0 bases and J 13 bases, leaving 13 bases between the germline ends. The CDR3 region has the DNA TGTGCCAGCAGCTTAACAATAAGGGACGAGCAGCATTTT. Residues: CASSLTIRDEQHF.